This record looks at one T cell receptor beta chain sequence and its context. Its antigen is still unknown. This record belongs to a study of CD8+ T cells in alopecia areata. As the sequencing template, cDNA was produced by extracting RNA and reverse transcribing it. TCRdb's copy holds only in-frame clones and misses some; the assay was immunoSEQ multiplex PCR. This repertoire shows hundreds of thousands of clones, 65% to 70% found once; its top ten account for around 1.2%. The CDR3 sequence is 14 residues long. Looked up from germline, CDR1 is GTSNPN and CDR2 is SVGIG (reference sequence). V lost 0 bases and J 2 bases, leaving 8 bases between the germline ends. Study-wide findings and caveats: Affected lesional scalp, above all in alopecia totalis/universalis, was more clonal than normal scalp.

The sample was CD4+ T cells sorted from blood, taken at week 0. This sequence originates from a human donor with alopecia areata. The chain recombines TRBV30 with TRBJ2-1; D is uncertain. CDR3 residues: CAWSVMAAYNEQFF. The CDR3 DNA reads as TGTGCCTGGAGTGTAATGGCAGCCTACAATGAGCAGTTCTTC.